The T cell receptor beta chain under discussion was sequenced for a study of T cell changes during pregnancy in multiple sclerosis. Sequencing was performed with immunoSEQ multiplex PCR; in TCRdb, only in-frame clones are kept and a portion is missing. The top ten clones hold 3.5% to 5% of a sample with 46,000 or so clones, about 94% of them seen once. Germline V lookup: CDR1 SGHNT, CDR2 YYREEE (reference sequence). The CDR3 has 15 amino acids. With V trimmed by 4 bases and J by 3 bases, 4 bases remained unmatched. The sequence was collected from a female donor with multiple sclerosis, enrolled in a pregnancy study. J is TRBJ2-1 and V is TRBV5-4; 10 nucleotides match TRBD1. Material: CD8+ T cells from peripheral blood mononuclear cells, obtained after pregnancy. CDR3 bases: TGTGCCAGCAGCCGACAGGGGGCTAACTACAATGAGCAGTTCTTC. Its translation is CASSRQGANYNEQFF.